The clone carrying this TCR beta chain was counted a few times. Its cognate antigen is unknown. V was clipped by 2 bases and J by 5 bases, with 18 bases between them. The CDR3 spans 17 residues. CDR1 is MGHRA and CDR2 is YSYEKL in the germline V gene. Amplification used 60 Vbeta primers and 13 Jbeta primers. Sequencing used immunoSEQ multiplex PCR; TCRdb keeps in-frame clones, though not all of them. The sample consists of some 200,000 clones, over 70% of them appearing once. This sample is drawn from a study of cytomegalovirus exposure and HLA in healthy donors. Study in general: Within an early data release were about 85 million unique TCRs drawn from HLA-typed donors. Genotyping of roughly 400 donors showed that 80% to 85% belonged to the Caucasian-associated ancestry cluster. Findings and caveats of the study: Three chains tied to CMV proved CMV antigen-specific in vitro. The listing of roughly 160 TCR beta chains classed them as cytomegalovirus-associated.

The sample consisted of PBMCs. This clonotype was obtained from a man between 50 and 59 years old in good health and CMV-seronegative. The chain joins TRBV4-1 to TRBJ1-4, with D perhaps matching TRBD1 (6 bases). The CDR3 sequence: CASSQSSSGGSNEKLFF. As DNA, the CDR3 is TGCGCCAGCAGCCAATCATCGAGCGGGGGCTCAAATGAAAAACTGTTTTTT.